Shown below are 29 T cell receptor beta chains from a single sample sequenced in a study of T cell repertoires in aging, cancer and after chemotherapy. Amplification of TCR beta used genomic DNA extracted from peripheral blood. TRB rearrangements spanning V, D and J were amplified using mixed TRB-A/B primers. TCRdb called the multiplex PCR reads again in MiXCR, with one record for every CDR3 protein. The repertoire includes around 13,000 distinct CDR3 sequences, 28% of them detected once, and approximately 10% sits in the top ten. The sequenced material came from blood. These receptors originate from a human donor with a blood cancer.

This clonotype was seen a single time. This may stem from a read error, because a much larger clone lies one nucleotide away. The gene calls are TRBV15 and TRBJ2-1; unclear D gene. With 3 bases removed from V and 7 bases from J, the gap between germline ends came to 13 bases. CDR1 and CDR2 from the germline V gene are LNHNV and YYDKDF (reference sequence). The length of the CDR3 is 14 residues. CDR3 amino acids: CATSSYMVGNEQFF. CDR3 nucleotides: TGTGCCACCAGCAGCTACATGGTAGGGAATGAGCAGTTCTTC. The whole variable domain, filled in from reference TRBV15 and TRBJ2-1, reads DAMVIQNPRYQVTQFGKPVTLSCSQTLNHNVMYWYQQKSSQAPKLLFHYYDKDFNNEADTPDNFQSRRPNTSFCFLDIRSPGLGDTAMYLCATSSYMVGNEQFFGPGTRLTVL.

This clonotype is judged medium-sized. The rearrangement links TRBV5-6 to TRBJ1-4; a possible D gene is TRBD1 (6 bases). From germline, CDR1 is SGHDT and CDR2 YYEEEE. This CDR3 comprises 15 residues. V was shortened by 5 bases and J by 3 bases, with 14 bases between the two germline ends. The CDR3: CASRWTEPANEKLFF. CDR3 coding DNA: TGTGCCAGCAGGTGGACAGAACCGGCTAATGAAAAACTGTTTTTT.

By proportion, this clonotype is medium-sized. V is TRBV5-5 and J is TRBJ1-6; D gene ambiguous. Trimming took 1 base from V and 9 from J, leaving 14 bases between them. This CDR3 region has 15 residues. The germline V gene has CDR1 SGHKS and CDR2 YYEKEE (reference sequence). The CDR3: CASSLRPSAPSPLHF. The CDR3 nucleotides read TGTGCCAGCAGCTTGAGACCTTCCGCCCCTTCACCCCTCCACTTT.

The rearrangement links TRBV5-4 to TRBJ2-2; D ambiguous. Germline-derived CDR1 and CDR2 are SGHNT and YYREEE (reference sequence). The CDR3 is made up of 14 amino acids. The V gene lost 0 bases and the J gene lost 3 bases, with 6 bases spanning the gap. CDR3 loop: CASSLEEYTGELFF. The CDR3 DNA follows: TGTGCCAGCAGCTTGGAGGAATACACCGGGGAGCTGTTTTTT.

This clonotype was seen a handful of times. This chain uses TRBV6-4 with TRBJ2-1, with 8 bases fitting TRBD2. Trimming cost V 10 bases and J 2 bases; bases outside gene matches: 16. Germline V lookup: CDR1 MRHNA, CDR2 SNTAGT. CDR3 size: 17 residues. DNA for the CDR3: TGTGCCACCACCCGATTCATAGCGGGGAGCCCCTACAATGAGCAGTTCTTC. It yields the protein CATTRFIAGSPYNEQFF.

In regard to this clonotype: The conserved final phenylalanine or tryptophan is absent from the CDR3, which likely points to a read error. The chain has TRBV6-5 and TRBJ2-6, with no clear D. The CDR3 has 15 residues. Germline CDR1 is MNHEY and CDR2 is SVGAGI. V lost 0 bases, J lost 4 bases, and 7 bases lay in between. The CDR3 coding sequence is TGTGCCAGCAGTTACTCCGAAGAGGGGGCCAACGTCCTGACTTAC. Residues: CASSYSEEGANVLTY.

By sample share, this clonotype is medium-sized. This rearrangement joins TRBV29-1 to TRBJ1-1, with a weak D call TRBD1 (5 bases). Germline CDR1 is SQVTM and CDR2 is ANQGSEA. The germline V and J ends were trimmed by 6 bases and 1 base, with 12 bases remaining between them. The CDR3 spans 13 residues. CDR3 DNA sequence: TGCAGCGTACGGGGACGGTCGAACACTGAAGCTTTCTTT. Translated, it gives CSVRGRSNTEAFF.

This clonotype is medium-sized (0.01 to 0.1%) in the sample. This chain joins TRBV29-1 and TRBJ2-7; 12 nucleotides agree with TRBD2. Germline V lookup: CDR1 SQVTM, CDR2 ANQGSEA. The CDR3 is made up of 17 amino acids. The junction had 10 bases not matched to a gene; V was cut back by 4 bases and J by 0 bases. The CDR3 DNA sequence: TGCAGCGTTGGTCCCCTACTAGCGGGGGGCAGCTCCTACGAGCAGTACGTC. This sequence encodes CSVGPLLAGGSSYEQYV.

There are a few counts of this clonotype. The CDR3 protein is CASSFLAGPNEQFF. The CDR3 DNA follows: TGTGCCAGCAGCTTCCTAGCGGGGCCCAATGAGCAGTTCTTC. This chain uses TRBV5-6 with TRBJ2-1; 9 positions match TRBD2. V trimming: 2 bases; J trimming: 6 bases; junction bases outside the gene matches: 3. From germline, CDR1 is SGHDT and CDR2 YYEEEE. The CDR3 extends over 14 amino acids.

The chain recombines TRBV29-1 with TRBJ2-4, with 12 bases aligning to TRBD1. CDR1 and CDR2 from the germline V gene are SQVTM and ANQGSEA. The length of the CDR3 is 18 residues. V lost 7 bases, J lost 3 bases, and 16 bases stayed unmatched. In nucleotides, the CDR3 is TGCAGCGCAACGGGACAGGGGGCCTCAATGGGGGGCAAAAACATTCAGTACTTC. This codes for CSATGQGASMGGKNIQYF.

The chain joins TRBV11-1 to TRBJ1-1; no reliable D call. This CDR3 has 13 amino acids. Trimming took off 4 bases at V and 4 bases at J, with 10 bases between the two ends. CDR1 and CDR2 (germline): SGHAT, FQDESV (reference sequence). The CDR3 sequence is CASSSGAPTEAFF. In DNA form, the CDR3 reads TGTGCCAGCAGCTCCGGTGCCCCCACTGAAGCTTTCTTT.

By proportion, this clonotype is medium-sized. The genes are TRBV18 and TRBJ1-3; D ambiguous. The V end was cut by 0 bases, the J end by 2 bases, with 8 bases between. Per germline, CDR1 KGHSH and CDR2 LQKENI. CDR3 length equals 15 residues. The CDR3 loop reads CASSPPSGPGNTIYF. DNA for the CDR3: TGTGCCAGCTCACCACCTTCAGGTCCTGGAAACACCATATATTTT.

The chain couples TRBV4-2 to TRBJ2-2; D is perhaps TRBD2 (6 bases). Germline V gene sequence: CDR1 LGHNA, CDR2 YNFKEQ. The V gene lost 3 bases and the J gene lost 2 bases, with 7 bases spanning the gap. CDR3 length equals 14 residues. Here the CDR3 reads CASSQTRNTGELFF. The CDR3 bases are TGTGCCAGCAGCCAGACTAGAAACACCGGGGAGCTGTTTTTT.

J is TRBJ2-7 and V is TRBV20-1; 11 bases match TRBD2. Per germline, CDR1 DFQATT and CDR2 SNEGSKA (reference sequence). This CDR3 spans 14 amino acids. The V and J ends lost 5 bases and 4 bases, in that order; junction bases with no gene match: 7. CDR3 bases: TGCAGTGCTGCACTAGCGGGAGCGGATTACGAGCAGTACGTC. This sequence encodes CSAALAGADYEQYV.

The chain joins TRBV27 to TRBJ1-4; tentatively, D is TRBD1 (5 bases). V lost 1 base, J lost 0 bases, and 18 bases lay in between. Per the germline V gene, CDR1 is MNHEY and CDR2 is SMNVEV (reference sequence). CDR3 length equals 19 residues. This CDR3 reads CASSLFPGSGGATNEKLFF. CDR3 in DNA: TGTGCCAGCAGTTTATTCCCGGGTTCGGGGGGAGCAACTAATGAAAAACTGTTTTTT.

The chain recombines TRBV14 with TRBJ2-1; 9 bases agree with TRBD1. The germline CDR1 and CDR2 sequences are SGHDN and FVKESK. The trim removed 0 bases at V and 4 bases at J, leaving 10 bases unmatched. CDR3 length: 18 residues. The CDR3 bases are TGTGCCAGCAGCCAAGAAAAACCCCGGGACAGGGTTTACAATGAGCAGTTCTTC. Its protein product is CASSQEKPRDRVYNEQFF.

The table lists this clonotype with a few counts. This chain uses TRBV5-1 with TRBJ2-1, with D tentatively TRBD1 (6 bases). This CDR3 spans 17 amino acids. CDR1 and CDR2 (germline): SGHRS, YFSETQ. Trimming cost V 0 bases and J 7 bases, with 20 bases left between them. The CDR3 DNA reads as TGCGCCAGCAGCTTGGGGGTCGGCAGGGGTGGTTGGAATGAGCAGTTCTTC. It is translated as CASSLGVGRGGWNEQFF.

This clonotype occurred a few times. This chain connects TRBV19 to TRBJ1-5; maybe TRBD1 (6 bases). The germline V gene encodes CDR1 LNHDA and CDR2 SQIVND (reference sequence). The CDR3 length is 14 residues. The V end lost 2 bases, the J end lost 6 bases, and 11 bases lay between the germline ends. CDR3 nucleotide sequence: TGTGCCAGTAGTATAAATGGGGGGGCTCAGCCCCAGCATTTT. Protein sequence: CASSINGGAQPQHF.

The rearrangement joins TRBV6-5 to TRBJ1-1, with a tentative D call TRBD1 (5 bases). V was shortened by 5 bases and J by 6 bases, with 16 bases between the two germline ends. CDR1 and CDR2 (germline): MNHEY, SVGAGI. CDR3 size: 14 residues. The CDR3 protein is CASSRDGTSPEAFF. For the CDR3, the DNA is TGTGCCAGCAGTCGGGACGGAACATCCCCTGAAGCTTTCTTT.

V is TRBV27 and J is TRBJ2-3; TRBD2 agrees at 10 bases. The CDR3 length is 15 residues. After removal of 6 bases from V and 6 bases from J, the junction contained 9 bases not matched to a gene. Germline CDR1 and CDR2: MNHEY and SMNVEV (reference sequence). The CDR3 reads CASSPLAGAEDTQYF. CDR3 bases: TGTGCCAGCAGCCCTCTAGCGGGGGCGGAGGATACGCAGTATTTT.

The rearrangement links TRBV18 to TRBJ1-1; D possibly corresponds to TRBD1 (5 bases). Between the trimmed V and J ends, which lost 8 bases and 0 bases, there was a span of 13 bases. In germline, CDR1 is KGHSH, CDR2 LQKENI. The CDR3 extends over 14 amino acids. The CDR3 DNA is TGTGCCAGCCTACAGGAGTTCATGAACACTGAAGCTTTCTTT. It encodes CASLQEFMNTEAFF. Supplemented by reference TRBV18 and TRBJ1-1, the full variable domain reads NAGVMQNPRHLVRRRGQEARLRCSPMKGHSHVYWYRQLPEEGLKFMVYLQKENIIDESGMPKERFSAEFPKEGPSILRIQQVVRGDSAAYFCASLQEFMNTEAFFGQGTRLTVV.

This clonotype was observed a few times. The chain is built from TRBV6-5 and TRBJ2-5; tentative D call: TRBD1 (5 bases). V was pared by 2 bases and J by 5 bases, with 15 bases between. This CDR3 contains 15 residues. Germline assignment: CDR1 MNHEY and CDR2 SVGAGI. The CDR3 region is CASSYGAGLRETQYF. In nucleotides, the CDR3 is TGTGCCAGCAGTTACGGGGCAGGGTTACGTGAGACCCAGTACTTC.

In its sample, this clonotype is medium-sized. This sequence joins TRBV5-6 and TRBJ2-7, with D possibly matching TRBD1 (6 bases). V lost 5 bases to trimming and J lost 3 bases, with 12 bases between them. The length of the CDR3 is 13 residues. Germline assignment: CDR1 SGHDT and CDR2 YYEEEE. CDR3: CASSSRTDYEQYV. The CDR3 DNA follows: TGTGCCAGCAGTTCTAGGACAGACTACGAGCAGTACGTC.

This clonotype was seen a handful of times. This chain connects TRBV20-1 to TRBJ2-7; TRBD1 matches 11 bases. Per germline, CDR1 DFQATT and CDR2 SNEGSKA (reference sequence). The CDR3 is 14 amino acids. V gave up 5 bases and J gave up 2 bases; unmatched junction bases: 5. Here the CDR3 reads CSAPGQGGPYEQYV. The CDR3 region has the DNA TGCAGTGCTCCGGGACAGGGGGGTCCCTACGAGCAGTACGTC.

This clonotype was counted between two and nine times. The V and J genes are TRBV10-2 and TRBJ1-2, with 11 positions matching TRBD1. Trimming took 6 bases from V and 2 from J; bases not matched to a gene: 8. The CDR3 contains 16 residues. Germline CDR1 reads WSHSY; CDR2 reads SAAADI. This chain's CDR3 is CASRGGQGELNYGYTF. In DNA, the CDR3 is TGCGCCAGCAGGGGGGGACAGGGGGAACTAAACTATGGCTACACCTTC.

By its share, this clonotype is medium-sized. The CDR3 loop is CASSNGQGTDTQYF. The DNA of the CDR3 is TGTGCCAGCAGCAATGGACAGGGAACAGATACGCAGTATTTT. The chain combines TRBV7-6 with TRBJ2-3, with TRBD1 matching over 8 bases. V was pared by 5 bases and J by 3 bases, with 4 bases of the junction left unmatched. CDR1 and CDR2 (germline): SGHVS, FNYEAQ. This CDR3 is 14 amino acids long.

Judged by abundance, this clonotype is medium-sized. This chain links TRBV6-2 or TRBV6-3 with TRBJ2-7, with TRBD1 identical over 9 bases. V trimming: 4 bases; J trimming: 4 bases; junction bases outside the gene matches: 5. The CDR3 runs 14 residues. CDR1 and CDR2 (germline): MNHEY, SVGEGT. The CDR3 bases are TGTGCCAGCAGTTCCGGGACAGGGATATACGAGCAGTACTTC. Its protein is CASSSGTGIYEQYF.

This clonotype came up many times. The chain carries TRBV6-1 and TRBJ2-1, with 9 bases fitting TRBD2. The CDR3 runs 15 residues. Per germline, CDR1 MNHNS and CDR2 SASEGT. Germline trimming cut 2 bases from V and 8 bases from J; bases unmatched to any gene: 7. The CDR3 spells CASSESIAGVDEQFF. Here the CDR3 DNA reads TGTGCCAGCAGTGAATCCATAGCGGGAGTCGATGAGCAGTTCTTC.

This clonotype was seen repeatedly, ten times or more. This sequence joins TRBV19 and TRBJ2-1; weak D call: TRBD2 (6 bases). CDR1 and CDR2 from the germline V gene are LNHDA and SQIVND (reference sequence). The CDR3 consists of 17 residues. The V end lost 3 bases, the J end lost 0 bases, and 15 bases lay between the germline ends. This CDR3 is CASSMGSGDFSYNEQFF. The CDR3, as DNA: TGTGCCAGTAGTATGGGGTCTGGGGACTTCTCCTACAATGAGCAGTTCTTC.